Following are 29 T cell receptor beta chains from one sample sequenced in a study of T cell responses to AZD1222 COVID-19 vaccine. Repertoires were generated with immunoSEQ multiplex PCR, while TCRdb's copy carries only in-frame clones and drops some. The sample has over 110,000 clones, 90% to 95% seen once. Here the sequenced sample was peripheral blood, taken after recovery from COVID-19. These receptors originate from an adult who had recovered from COVID-19.

A few counts support this clone. The V and J genes are TRBV7-9 and TRBJ2-1, with TRBD2 matching 8 bases. V lost 1 base, J lost 4 bases, and 3 bases stayed unmatched. The germline gives CDR1 SEHNR, CDR2 FQNEAQ (reference sequence). The CDR3 totals 15 residues. CDR3 sequence reads: CASSLDAGGYNEQFF. CDR3 nucleotides: TGTGCCAGCAGCTTAGACGCGGGAGGATACAATGAGCAGTTCTTC.

This clone has a single count. The chain joins TRBV28 to TRBJ2-5; D is perhaps TRBD1 (6 bases). The CDR3 contains 13 residues. Trimming shortened V by 5 bases and J by 4 bases, and 11 bases separated the two germline ends. Per germline, CDR1 MDHEN and CDR2 SYDVKM. CDR3 nucleotides: TGTGCCAGCAGTATGGGACAACTAGAGACCCAGTACTTC. Protein: CASSMGQLETQYF.

The chain recombines TRBV28 with TRBJ2-4; 12 nucleotides agree with TRBD1. Trimming removed 5 bases from V and 6 bases from J; junction bases left unmatched: 8. The germline CDR1 and CDR2 sequences are MDHEN and SYDVKM. The CDR3 runs to 16 residues. The CDR3 sequence: CASSPSGTGGLNIQYF. Written as DNA, the CDR3 is TGTGCCAGCAGTCCCTCCGGGACAGGGGGCCTAAACATTCAGTACTTC.

The chain uses TRBV27 and TRBJ2-7; D might be TRBD1 or TRBD2, each matching 5 bases. V was trimmed by 9 bases and J by 6 bases, leaving 15 bases between them. CDR3 length equals 12 residues. CDR1 and CDR2 from the germline V gene are MNHEY and SMNVEV (reference sequence). CDR3 amino acids: CARRGTPSEQYF. CDR3 sequence (DNA): TGTGCCAGGAGAGGGACCCCAAGCGAGCAGTACTTC.

The genes are TRBV4-1 and TRBJ2-7, with D unclear. The V gene lost 4 bases and the J gene lost 13 bases, with 5 bases spanning the gap. CDR1 is MGHRA, CDR2 YSYEKL, per germline. The CDR3 totals 8 residues. This CDR3 is CASSPTYF. CDR3 sequence (DNA): TGCGCCAGCAGCCCTACCTACTTC.

The chain combines TRBV19 with TRBJ2-5; D not resolved. CDR3 size: 13 residues. Trimming pared 6 bases from V and 0 bases from J, leaving 8 bases between. CDR1 and CDR2 (germline): LNHDA, SQIVND (reference sequence). CDR3 amino acids: CASSIGYQETQYF. The CDR3 nucleotides read TGTGCCAGTAGCATCGGATACCAAGAGACCCAGTACTTC.

The chain joins TRBV27 to TRBJ2-1, with 8 positions matching TRBD2. Germline lookup yields CDR1 MNHEY and CDR2 SMNVEV (reference sequence). This CDR3 region has 13 residues. Trimming cost V 6 bases and J 6 bases; bases outside gene matches: 4. Here the CDR3 reads CASSRSGSNEQFF. The CDR3 DNA sequence: TGTGCCAGCAGCAGAAGCGGGAGCAATGAGCAGTTCTTC.

DNA for the CDR3: TGCGCCAGCAGCACCGGACTAGCGGGAGTGCGGGGCACAGATACGCAGTATTTT. Protein: CASSTGLAGVRGTDTQYF. The rearrangement uses TRBV5-1 and TRBJ2-3, with 13 bases identical to TRBD2. The germline CDR1 and CDR2 sequences are SGHRS and YFSETQ. The CDR3 consists of 18 residues. V lost 4 bases, J lost 1 base, and 9 bases stayed unmatched.

The gene calls are TRBV21-1 and TRBJ1-5. TRBV21-1 is a pseudogene locus. The CDR3 length is 13 residues. CDR3 residues: CASTAAQNQPQHF. The CDR3 DNA reads as TGTGCCAGCACGGCAGCTCAAAATCAGCCCCAGCATTTT.

The rearrangement links TRBV3-1 (or the pseudogene TRBV3-2) to TRBJ1-1; D not resolved. CDR1 is LGHDT, CDR2 YNNKEL, per germline (reference sequence). The V end was cut by 4 bases, the J end by 2 bases, with 11 bases between. The CDR3 is made up of 14 amino acids. The CDR3 spells CASSRRHSNTEAFF. The CDR3 nucleotides read TGTGCCAGCAGCCGGAGGCACAGTAACACTGAAGCTTTCTTT.

This clone was seen repeatedly, ten times or more. J is TRBJ2-1 and V is TRBV28, with a tentative D call TRBD2 (6 bases). The germline V and J ends were trimmed by 7 bases and 8 bases, with 27 bases remaining between them. CDR3 length: 17 amino acids. CDR1 and CDR2 from the germline V gene are MDHEN and SYDVKM. The CDR3 DNA is TGTGCCAGCACCTACGAGGAGGGGCTTGGGAACCGGGATGAGCAGTTCTTC. This codes for CASTYEEGLGNRDEQFF. Supplemented by reference TRBV28 and TRBJ2-1, the full variable domain reads DVKVTQSSRYLVKRTGEKVFLECVQDMDHENMFWYRQDPGLGLRLIYFSYDVKMKEKGDIPEGYSVSREKKERFSLILESASTNQTSMYLCASTYEEGLGNRDEQFFGPGTRLTVL.

The chain links TRBV5-1 to TRBJ2-3; D possibly corresponds to TRBD2 (6 bases). Trimming cost V 5 bases and J 4 bases, with 17 bases left between them. Germline values: CDR1 SGHRS, CDR2 YFSETQ. The CDR3 runs to 15 residues. The DNA for the CDR3 is TGCGCCAGCAGTCCCCGTCCGGGGGTCCCAGATACGCAGTATTTT. Translating gives CASSPRPGVPDTQYF.

The CDR3 is CASSPLPGGRSEKLFF. The CDR3 DNA sequence: TGTGCCAGTAGTCCCCTTCCGGGGGGGCGGTCTGAAAAACTGTTTTTT. This sequence joins TRBV19 and TRBJ1-4, with a tentative D call TRBD1 (6 bases). The V gene lost 5 bases and the J gene lost 7 bases, with 20 bases spanning the gap. From germline, CDR1 is LNHDA and CDR2 SQIVND (reference sequence). This CDR3 has 16 amino acids. Based on the CDR3 plus reference TRBV19 and TRBJ1-4, the full variable domain is DGGITQSPKYLFRKEGQNVTLSCEQNLNHDAMYWYRQDPGQGLRLIYYSQIVNDFQKGDIAEGYSVSREKKESFPLTVTSAQKNPTAFYLCASSPLPGGRSEKLFFGSGTQLSVL.

The chain carries TRBV3-1 (or the pseudogene TRBV3-2) and TRBJ2-7; 15 bases match TRBD2. This CDR3 is 15 amino acids long. Germline V gene sequence: CDR1 LGHDT, CDR2 YNNKEL (reference sequence). The V gene end was trimmed by 6 bases and the J gene end by 4 bases; junction bases not matched to a gene: 4. The CDR3 DNA reads as TGTGCCAGCAGAACCGGGACTAGCGGGAGGTACGAGCAGTACTTC. Its protein product is CASRTGTSGRYEQYF.

This chain joins TRBV6-5 and TRBJ1-6; the match to TRBD1 covers 10 bases. This CDR3 comprises 14 residues. Germline CDR1 MNHEY, CDR2 SVGAGI. V lost 2 bases to trimming and J lost 15 bases; unmatched junction nucleotides: 7. The CDR3 bases are TGTGCCAGCAGTTACGGGACAGGGGTTTTGCTCCTCCACTTT. Translating it yields CASSYGTGVLLLHF.

The rearrangement joins TRBV30 to TRBJ2-5, with D uncertain. Germline V gives CDR1 GTSNPN, CDR2 SVGIG (reference sequence). With 0 bases removed from V and 3 bases from J, the gap between germline ends came to 2 bases. The CDR3 consists of 11 residues. CDR3 in DNA: TGTGCCTGGAGTGTCGAAGAGACCCAGTACTTC. It is translated as CAWSVEETQYF.

J is TRBJ2-2 and V is TRBV19; D remains unclear. CDR1 LNHDA and CDR2 SQIVND come from the germline V gene (reference sequence). The CDR3 runs to 10 residues. The germline V and J ends were trimmed by 8 bases and 5 bases, with 3 bases remaining between them. In nucleotides, the CDR3 is TGTGCCAGTGGGACCGGGGAGCTGTTTTTT. Translated, it gives CASGTGELFF.

The chain has TRBV2 and TRBJ2-1; 12 bases align to TRBD2. The CDR3 has 16 amino acids. Germline V gene sequence: CDR1 SNHLY, CDR2 FYNNEI. J lost 3 bases, V lost 5 bases, and 5 bases had no gene match. The CDR3 DNA reads TGTGCCAGCAGTAATAGACTAGCGGGAGACTACAATGAGCAGTTCTTC. Translating gives CASSNRLAGDYNEQFF.

CDR3 residues: CASSLNRGAYEQYF. The CDR3 DNA reads as TGTGCCAGCAGTTTGAACAGGGGGGCCTACGAGCAGTACTTC. The chain couples TRBV27 to TRBJ2-7; 8 bases line up with TRBD1. The V gene end was trimmed by 3 bases and the J gene end by 2 bases; junction bases not matched to a gene: 3. The CDR3 contains 14 residues. Germline V gene data show CDR1 as MNHEY and CDR2 as SMNVEV (reference sequence).

This clone has only one observation. The CDR3 region is CASSQDSLGLGRRNEQFF. The CDR3 nucleotides are TGCGCCAGCAGCCAAGATAGCCTCGGCCTGGGAAGGCGGAATGAGCAGTTCTTC. The chain links TRBV4-1 to TRBJ2-1; unclear D gene. CDR1 is MGHRA and CDR2 is YSYEKL in the germline V gene. The CDR3 totals 18 residues. V lost 0 bases and J lost 7, with 22 bases in between.

CDR3 region: CASSLADRTSGGPYNEQFF. DNA for the CDR3: TGTGCCAGCAGCTTAGCAGACAGGACTAGCGGGGGACCCTACAATGAGCAGTTCTTC. V usage is TRBV7-9 and J usage is TRBJ2-1, with TRBD2 matching over 13 bases. Germline V CDR1 and CDR2: SEHNR, FQNEAQ (reference sequence). Trimming at V came to 0 bases and at J to 2 bases, leaving 7 bases not matched to a gene. The CDR3 loop spans 19 amino acids.

The CDR3 DNA reads TGTGCCAGCAGCTCCCGGGACCTGAACACCGGGGAGCTGTTTTTT. This translates into CASSSRDLNTGELFF. This rearrangement joins TRBV7-8 to TRBJ2-2; tentatively, D is TRBD1 or TRBD2 (5 bases each). Germline V gene sequence: CDR1 SGHVS, CDR2 FQNEAQ. The ends were cut back, 4 bases at V and 1 base at J, with 10 bases in the middle. The CDR3 has 15 residues.

This clone occurred once. In nucleotides, the CDR3 is TGTGCCTGGAGTGCCGACTACCGGGCTTTCTTT. Translating gives CAWSADYRAFF. The chain uses TRBV30 and TRBJ1-1; D gene ambiguous. V was clipped by 1 base and J by 11 bases, with 11 bases between them. Germline CDR1 and CDR2: GTSNPN and SVGIG (reference sequence). The CDR3 has 11 amino acids. The complete variable domain, with remaining parts taken from reference TRBV30 and TRBJ1-1, reads SQTIHQWPATLVQPVGSPLSLECTVEGTSNPNLYWYRQAAGRGLQLLFYSVGIGQISSEVPQNLSASRPQDRQFILSSKKLLLSDSGFYLCAWSADYRAFFGQGTRLTVV.

This CDR3 is CASSLQGGWSYEQYF. The CDR3 DNA sequence: TGTGCCAGCAGCCTACAGGGGGGGTGGTCCTACGAGCAGTACTTC. The chain links TRBV3-1 (or the pseudogene TRBV3-2) to TRBJ2-7, with D possibly being TRBD1 (8 bases). The CDR3 has 15 amino acids. Germline CDR1 and CDR2: LGHDT and YNNKEL (reference sequence). Trimming cost V 4 bases and J 1 base, with 14 bases left between them.

The V gene is TRBV5-1, the J gene TRBJ2-3; 15 nucleotides match TRBD2. This CDR3 spans 21 amino acids. Trimming took 0 bases from V and 0 from J; bases not matched to a gene: 11. The V gene's germline CDR1 is SGHRS and CDR2 YFSETQ. This chain's CDR3 is CASSLGGLAGGLGVSTDTQYF. In DNA, the CDR3 is TGCGCCAGCAGCTTGGGGGGACTAGCGGGAGGACTAGGCGTAAGCACAGATACGCAGTATTTT. Full variable domain (outside the CDR3, taken from reference TRBV5-1 and TRBJ2-3): KAGVTQTPRYLIKTRGQQVTLSCSPISGHRSVSWYQQTPGQGLQFLFEYFSETQRNKGNFPGRFSGRQFSNSRSEMNVSTLELGDSALYLCASSLGGLAGGLGVSTDTQYFGPGTRLTVL.

The J gene is TRBJ1-2, the V gene TRBV24-1, with D possibly being TRBD1 (5 bases). Deletions cut 3 bases from V and 7 bases from J, with 11 bases between. CDR3 length: 13 residues. Germline assignment: CDR1 KGHDR and CDR2 SFDVKD. CDR3: CATSDNRRSGYTF. For the CDR3, the DNA is TGTGCCACCAGTGATAACAGGAGGAGTGGCTACACCTTC.

The chain couples TRBV15 to TRBJ1-2; 10 bases are shared with TRBD1. V was clipped by 1 base and J by 5 bases; unmatched bases: 4. The CDR3 extends over 15 amino acids. CDR1 LNHNV and CDR2 YYDKDF come from the germline V gene (reference sequence). The CDR3 bases are TGTGCCACCAGCAGAGGGACAGGGGGAGGGTATGGCTACACCTTC. It yields the protein CATSRGTGGGYGYTF.

J is TRBJ1-2 and V is TRBV7-9; possible D gene TRBD1, 6 bases. The V end lost 1 base, the J end lost 1 base, and 16 bases lay between the germline ends. In germline, CDR1 is SEHNR, CDR2 FQNEAQ (reference sequence). The CDR3 runs to 17 residues. The CDR3 coding sequence is TGTGCCAGCAGCTTAGGGGGGGCAGTTACCGTTAACTATGGCTACACCTTC. Translation: CASSLGGAVTVNYGYTF.

The J gene is TRBJ2-7, the V gene TRBV6-5; the D gene is possibly TRBD1 (6 bases). Germline loops: CDR1 MNHEY, CDR2 SVGAGI. The CDR3 contains 15 residues. Trimming removed 6 bases from V and 0 bases from J, with 15 bases in between. The CDR3 nucleotides are TGTGCCAGCAGGCCCGACAGGAGAGCCTCCTACGAGCAGTACTTC. Residues: CASRPDRRASYEQYF.